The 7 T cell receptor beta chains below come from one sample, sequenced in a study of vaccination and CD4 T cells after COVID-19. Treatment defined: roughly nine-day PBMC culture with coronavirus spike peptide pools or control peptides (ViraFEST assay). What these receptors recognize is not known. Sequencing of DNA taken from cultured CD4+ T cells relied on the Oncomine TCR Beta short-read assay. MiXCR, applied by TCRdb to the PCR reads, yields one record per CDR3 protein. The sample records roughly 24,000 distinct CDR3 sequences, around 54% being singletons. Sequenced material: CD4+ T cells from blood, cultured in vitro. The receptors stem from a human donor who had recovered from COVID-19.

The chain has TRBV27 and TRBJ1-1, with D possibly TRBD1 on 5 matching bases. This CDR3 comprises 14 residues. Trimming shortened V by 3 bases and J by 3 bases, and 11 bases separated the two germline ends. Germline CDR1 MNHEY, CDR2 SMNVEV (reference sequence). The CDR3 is CASSFSGGDTEAFF. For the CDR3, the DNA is TGTGCCAGCAGTTTTTCGGGGGGGGACACTGAAGCTTTCTTT.

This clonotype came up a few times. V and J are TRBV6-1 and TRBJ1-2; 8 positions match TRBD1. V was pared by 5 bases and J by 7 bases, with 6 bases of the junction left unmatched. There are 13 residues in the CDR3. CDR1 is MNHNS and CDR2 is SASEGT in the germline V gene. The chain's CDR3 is CASSLTGDAGYTF. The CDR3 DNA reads TGTGCCAGCAGTCTGACAGGGGATGCTGGCTACACCTTC.

The CDR3 region has the DNA TGCAGTGCTAGATCGGGGGGAGGACGCACAGATACGCAGTATTTT. This encodes CSARSGGGRTDTQYF. The chain recombines TRBV20-1 with TRBJ2-3; 7 bases fit TRBD2. V was clipped by 2 bases and J by 1 base; unmatched bases: 6. The CDR3 consists of 15 residues. Germline loops: CDR1 DFQATT, CDR2 SNEGSKA (reference sequence).

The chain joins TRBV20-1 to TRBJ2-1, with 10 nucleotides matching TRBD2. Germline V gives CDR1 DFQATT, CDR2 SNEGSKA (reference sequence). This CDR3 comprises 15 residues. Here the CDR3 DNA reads TGCAGCAGCTTCGGCCATGCTAGCGGGAGTGGTGAGCAGTTCTTC. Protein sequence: CSSFGHASGSGEQFF.

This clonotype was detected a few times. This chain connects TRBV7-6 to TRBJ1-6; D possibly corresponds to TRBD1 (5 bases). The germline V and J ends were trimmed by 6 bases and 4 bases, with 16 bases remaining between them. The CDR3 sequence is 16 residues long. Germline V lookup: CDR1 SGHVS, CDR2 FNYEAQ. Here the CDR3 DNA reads TGTGCCAGCAGTTTATCGGGGGGGGGTTATAATTCACCCCTCCACTTT. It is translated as CASSLSGGGYNSPLHF.

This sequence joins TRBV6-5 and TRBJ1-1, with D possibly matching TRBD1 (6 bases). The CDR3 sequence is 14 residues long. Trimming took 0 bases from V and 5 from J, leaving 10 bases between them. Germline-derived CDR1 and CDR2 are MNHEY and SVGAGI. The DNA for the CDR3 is TGTGCCAGCAGTTACTCGGGGGGGCGGACTGAAGCTTTCTTT. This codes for CASSYSGGRTEAFF.

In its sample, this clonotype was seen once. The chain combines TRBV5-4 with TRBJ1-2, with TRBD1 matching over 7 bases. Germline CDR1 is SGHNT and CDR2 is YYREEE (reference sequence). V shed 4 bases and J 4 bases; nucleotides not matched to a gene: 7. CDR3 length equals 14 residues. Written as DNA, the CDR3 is TGTGCCAGCAGCCGCACAGGGGAAACCTATGGCTACACCTTC. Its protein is CASSRTGETYGYTF.